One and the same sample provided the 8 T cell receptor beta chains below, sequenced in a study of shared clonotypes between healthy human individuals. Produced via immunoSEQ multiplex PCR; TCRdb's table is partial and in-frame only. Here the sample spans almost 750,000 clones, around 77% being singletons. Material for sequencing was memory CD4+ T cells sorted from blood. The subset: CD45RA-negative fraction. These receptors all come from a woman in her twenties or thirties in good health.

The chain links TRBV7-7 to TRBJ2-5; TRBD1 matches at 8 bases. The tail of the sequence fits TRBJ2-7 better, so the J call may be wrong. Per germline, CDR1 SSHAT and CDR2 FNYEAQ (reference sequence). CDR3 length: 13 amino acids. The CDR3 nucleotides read TGTGCCAGCAGCCTAGGACAGGGAGACGAGCAGTACTTC. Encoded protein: CASSLGQGDEQYF.

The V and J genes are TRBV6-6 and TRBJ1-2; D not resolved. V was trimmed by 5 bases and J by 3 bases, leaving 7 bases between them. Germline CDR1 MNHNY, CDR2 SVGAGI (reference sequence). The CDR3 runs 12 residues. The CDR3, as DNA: TGTGCCAGCAGTCATGGGGACTATGGCTACACCTTC. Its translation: CASSHGDYGYTF.

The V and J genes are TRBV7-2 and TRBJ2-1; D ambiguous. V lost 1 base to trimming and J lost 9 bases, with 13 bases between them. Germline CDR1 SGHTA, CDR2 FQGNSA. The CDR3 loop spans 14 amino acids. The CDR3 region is CASSLEGSYGEQFF. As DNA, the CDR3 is TGTGCCAGCAGCTTAGAAGGTAGTTACGGTGAGCAGTTCTTC.

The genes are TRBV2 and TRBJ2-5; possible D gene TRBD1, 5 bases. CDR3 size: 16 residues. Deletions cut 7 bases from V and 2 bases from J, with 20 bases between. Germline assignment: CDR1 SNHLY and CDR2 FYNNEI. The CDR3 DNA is TGTGCCAGCACTAATCACAGGAAACTCGATCAAGAGACCCAGTACTTC. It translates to CASTNHRKLDQETQYF.

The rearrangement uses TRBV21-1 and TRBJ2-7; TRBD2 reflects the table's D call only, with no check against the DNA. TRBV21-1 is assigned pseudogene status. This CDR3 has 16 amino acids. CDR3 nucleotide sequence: TGTGCCAGCAGCAAAAGGTGGAGGCCGGGCGAGGGCGAGCAGTACTTC. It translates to CASSKRWRPGEGEQYF.

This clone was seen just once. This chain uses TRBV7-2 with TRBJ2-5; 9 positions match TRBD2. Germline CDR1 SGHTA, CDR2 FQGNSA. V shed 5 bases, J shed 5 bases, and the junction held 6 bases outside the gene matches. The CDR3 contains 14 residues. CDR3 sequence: CASSRSGRSETQYF. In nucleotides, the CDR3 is TGTGCCAGCAGCCGTAGCGGGAGATCGGAGACCCAGTACTTC.

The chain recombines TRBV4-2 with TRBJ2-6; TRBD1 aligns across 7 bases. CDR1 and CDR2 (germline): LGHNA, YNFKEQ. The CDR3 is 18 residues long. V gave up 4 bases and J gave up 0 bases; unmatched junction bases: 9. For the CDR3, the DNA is TGTGCCAGCAGCCTCACCCGGACAGGAAGCTCTGGGGCCAACGTCCTGACTTTC. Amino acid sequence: CASSLTRTGSSGANVLTF.

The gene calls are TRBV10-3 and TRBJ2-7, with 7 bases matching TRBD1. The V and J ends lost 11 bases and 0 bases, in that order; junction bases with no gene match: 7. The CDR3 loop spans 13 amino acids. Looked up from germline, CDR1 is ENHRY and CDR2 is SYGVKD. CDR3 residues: CASQGQVSYEQYF. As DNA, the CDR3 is TGTGCCTCCCAAGGACAGGTCTCCTACGAGCAGTACTTC.